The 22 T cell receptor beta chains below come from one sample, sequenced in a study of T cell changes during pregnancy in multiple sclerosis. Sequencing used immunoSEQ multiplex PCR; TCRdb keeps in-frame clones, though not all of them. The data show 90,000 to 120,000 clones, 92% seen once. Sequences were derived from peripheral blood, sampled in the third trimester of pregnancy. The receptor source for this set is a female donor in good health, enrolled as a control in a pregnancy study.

CDR3 sequence: CASSYLQGARNYGYTF. The CDR3 bases are TGTGCCAGCAGTTACCTACAGGGGGCGCGTAACTATGGCTACACCTTC. The chain combines TRBV6-5 with TRBJ1-2, with TRBD1 matching 9 bases. Germline CDR1 is MNHEY and CDR2 is SVGAGI. The ends lost 2 bases at V and 1 base at J; junction bases unmatched: 5. This CDR3 comprises 16 residues.

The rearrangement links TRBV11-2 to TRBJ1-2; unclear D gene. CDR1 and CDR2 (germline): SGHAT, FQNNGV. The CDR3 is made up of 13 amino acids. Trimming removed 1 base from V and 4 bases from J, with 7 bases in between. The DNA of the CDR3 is TGTGCCAGCAGCTTAGCCTCTGTCTATGGCTACACCTTC. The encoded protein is CASSLASVYGYTF.

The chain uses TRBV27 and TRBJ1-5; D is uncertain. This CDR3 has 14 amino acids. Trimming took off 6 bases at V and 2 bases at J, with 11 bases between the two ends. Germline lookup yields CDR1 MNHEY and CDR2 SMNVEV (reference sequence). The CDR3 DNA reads TGTGCCAGCAGAGGAGGGTTGGGCAATCAGCCCCAGCATTTT. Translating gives CASRGGLGNQPQHF.

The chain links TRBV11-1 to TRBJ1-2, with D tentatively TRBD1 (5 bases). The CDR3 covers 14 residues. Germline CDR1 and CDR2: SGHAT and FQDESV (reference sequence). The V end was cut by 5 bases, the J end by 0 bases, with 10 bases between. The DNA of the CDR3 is TGTGCCAGCAGCCGCGGGACCGCTAACTATGGCTACACCTTC. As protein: CASSRGTANYGYTF.

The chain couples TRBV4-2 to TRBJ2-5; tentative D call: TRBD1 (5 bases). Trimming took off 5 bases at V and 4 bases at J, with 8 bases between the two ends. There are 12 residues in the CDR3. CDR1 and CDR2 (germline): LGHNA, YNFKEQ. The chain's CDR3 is CASSERGETQYF. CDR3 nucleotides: TGTGCCAGCAGCGAAAGGGGAGAGACCCAGTACTTC.

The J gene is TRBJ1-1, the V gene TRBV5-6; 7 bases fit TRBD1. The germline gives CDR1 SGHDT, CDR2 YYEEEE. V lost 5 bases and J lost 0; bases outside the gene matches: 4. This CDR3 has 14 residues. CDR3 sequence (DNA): TGTGCCAGCAGGGGGACAGCGCTGAACACTGAAGCTTTCTTT. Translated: CASRGTALNTEAFF.

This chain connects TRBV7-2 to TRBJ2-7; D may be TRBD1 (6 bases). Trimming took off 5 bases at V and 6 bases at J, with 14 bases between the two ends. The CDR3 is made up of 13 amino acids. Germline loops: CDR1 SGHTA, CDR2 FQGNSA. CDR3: CASSLHRVPEQYF. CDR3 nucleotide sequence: TGTGCCAGCAGCCTTCACAGGGTCCCCGAGCAGTACTTC.

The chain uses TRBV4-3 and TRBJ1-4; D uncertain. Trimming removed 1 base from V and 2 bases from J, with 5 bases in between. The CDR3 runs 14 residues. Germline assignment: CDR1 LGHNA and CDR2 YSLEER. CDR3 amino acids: CASSQVRTNEKLFF. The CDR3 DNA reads TGCGCCAGCAGCCAAGTCAGGACTAATGAAAAACTGTTTTTT.

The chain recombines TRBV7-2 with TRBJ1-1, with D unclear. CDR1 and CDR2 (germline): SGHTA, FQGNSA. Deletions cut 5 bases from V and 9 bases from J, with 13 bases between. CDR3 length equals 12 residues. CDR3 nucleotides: TGTGCCAGCAGCCAAACTCCCGGGAAAGCTTTCTTT. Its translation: CASSQTPGKAFF.

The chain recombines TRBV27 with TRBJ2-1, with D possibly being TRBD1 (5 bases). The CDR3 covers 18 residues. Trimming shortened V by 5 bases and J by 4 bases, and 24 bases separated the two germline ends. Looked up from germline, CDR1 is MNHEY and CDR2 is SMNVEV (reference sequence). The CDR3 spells CASSPHLDDSRIYNEQFF. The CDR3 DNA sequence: TGTGCCAGCAGTCCCCATCTTGACGACAGCCGCATTTACAATGAGCAGTTCTTC.

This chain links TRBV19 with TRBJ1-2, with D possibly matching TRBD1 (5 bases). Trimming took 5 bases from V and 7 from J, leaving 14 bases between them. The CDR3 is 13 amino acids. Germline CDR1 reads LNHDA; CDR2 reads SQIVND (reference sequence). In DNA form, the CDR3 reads TGTGCCAGTAGTCCGAATCCAGGGTTTGGCTACACCTTC. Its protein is CASSPNPGFGYTF.

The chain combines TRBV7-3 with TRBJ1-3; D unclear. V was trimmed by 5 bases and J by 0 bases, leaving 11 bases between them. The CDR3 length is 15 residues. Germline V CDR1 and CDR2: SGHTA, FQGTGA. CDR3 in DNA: TGTGCCAGCAGCCCGTATGTGAGCTCTGGAAACACCATATATTTT. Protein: CASSPYVSSGNTIYF.

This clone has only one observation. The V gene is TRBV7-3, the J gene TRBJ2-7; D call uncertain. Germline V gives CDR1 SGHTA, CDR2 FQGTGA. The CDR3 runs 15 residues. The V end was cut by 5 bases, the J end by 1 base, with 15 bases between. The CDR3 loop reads CASSPMAGSSYEQYF. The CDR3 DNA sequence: TGTGCCAGCAGCCCCATGGCAGGATCTTCCTACGAGCAGTACTTC.

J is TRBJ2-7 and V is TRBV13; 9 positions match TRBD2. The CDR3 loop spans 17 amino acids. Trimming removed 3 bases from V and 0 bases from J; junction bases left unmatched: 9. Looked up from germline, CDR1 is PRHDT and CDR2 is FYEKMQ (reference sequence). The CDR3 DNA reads TGTGCCAGCAGCTTTAGTAGCGGGGGCTCGAGCTCCTACGAGCAGTACTTC. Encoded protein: CASSFSSGGSSSYEQYF.

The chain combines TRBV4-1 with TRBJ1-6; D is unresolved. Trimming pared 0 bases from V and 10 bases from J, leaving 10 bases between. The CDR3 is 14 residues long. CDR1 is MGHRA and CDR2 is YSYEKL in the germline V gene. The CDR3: CASSQEPVQSPLHF. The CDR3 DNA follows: TGCGCCAGCAGCCAAGAGCCGGTGCAATCACCCCTCCACTTT.

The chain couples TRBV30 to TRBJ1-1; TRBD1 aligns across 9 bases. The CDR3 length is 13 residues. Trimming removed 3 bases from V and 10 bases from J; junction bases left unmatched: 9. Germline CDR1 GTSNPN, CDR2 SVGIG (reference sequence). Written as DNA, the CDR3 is TGTGCCTGGAGCGTCCCGGGACAGGGTACAGCTTTCTTT. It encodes CAWSVPGQGTAFF.

The CDR3 sequence is CASSQDRGFNTEAFF. The CDR3 bases are TGCGCCAGCAGCCAAGATCGAGGGTTTAACACTGAAGCTTTCTTT. The chain is built from TRBV4-3 and TRBJ1-1, with D hard to call. The CDR3 is made up of 15 amino acids. From germline, CDR1 is LGHNA and CDR2 YSLEER. With 0 bases removed from V and 2 bases from J, the gap between germline ends came to 10 bases.

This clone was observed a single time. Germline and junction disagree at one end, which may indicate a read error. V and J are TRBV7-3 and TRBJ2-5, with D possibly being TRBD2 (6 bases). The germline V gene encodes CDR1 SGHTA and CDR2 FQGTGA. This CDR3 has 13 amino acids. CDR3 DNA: TGTGCCAGCAGCTTAACGGCGGGGCGGCTAGTCAACTTC. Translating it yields CASSLTAGRLVNF.

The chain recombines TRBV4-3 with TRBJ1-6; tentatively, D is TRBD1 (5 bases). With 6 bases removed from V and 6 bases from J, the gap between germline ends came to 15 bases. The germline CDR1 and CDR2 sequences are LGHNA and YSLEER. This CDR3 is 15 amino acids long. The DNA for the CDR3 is TGCGCCAGCAGGACGGGGGACGGAATTAATTCACCCCTCCACTTT. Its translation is CASRTGDGINSPLHF.

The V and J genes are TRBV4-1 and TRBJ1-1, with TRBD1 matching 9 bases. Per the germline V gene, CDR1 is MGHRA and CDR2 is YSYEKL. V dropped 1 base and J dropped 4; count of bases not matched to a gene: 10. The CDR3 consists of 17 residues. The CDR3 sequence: CASSQVMTGGLSTEAFF. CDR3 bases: TGCGCCAGCAGCCAAGTTATGACAGGGGGACTGAGCACTGAAGCTTTCTTT.

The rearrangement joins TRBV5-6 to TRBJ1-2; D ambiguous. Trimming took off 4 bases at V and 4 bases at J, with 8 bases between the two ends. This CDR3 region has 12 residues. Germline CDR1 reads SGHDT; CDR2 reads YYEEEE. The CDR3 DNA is TGTGCCAGCAGCCAGTCCTCCTATGGCTACACCTTC. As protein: CASSQSSYGYTF.

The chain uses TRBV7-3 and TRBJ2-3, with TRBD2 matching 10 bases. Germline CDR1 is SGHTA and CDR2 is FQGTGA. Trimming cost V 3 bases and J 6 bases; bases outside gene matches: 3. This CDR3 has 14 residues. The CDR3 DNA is TGTGCCAGCAGCTTGGGGACTAGCGCCGATACGCAGTATTTT. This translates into CASSLGTSADTQYF. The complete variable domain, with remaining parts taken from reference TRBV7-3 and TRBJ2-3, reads GAGVSQTPSNKVTEKGKYVELRCDPISGHTALYWYRQSLGQGPEFLIYFQGTGAADDSGLPNDRFFAVRPEGSVSTLKIQRTERGDSAVYLCASSLGTSADTQYFGPGTRLTVL.